This T cell receptor (beta chain) was profiled in a study of T cell repertoires in cytomegalovirus infection. Germline values: CDR1 MNHEY, CDR2 SMNVEV (reference sequence). With 6 bases removed from V and 1 base from J, the gap between germline ends came to 21 bases. The CDR3 is 17 residues long. The table lists this clonotype with a few counts. Its antigen is not known. Via MiXCR, TCRdb re-called the reads, giving one row per CDR3 protein. The data contain some 320,000 distinct CDR3 sequences, around 29% of them seen just once; the ten biggest clones take up approximately 20%. The sample was cultured PBMCs, taken from culture after CMV antigen stimulation. V and J are TRBV27 and TRBJ1-1; D remains ambiguous. The TCR originated in a human donor in good health (CMV status not recorded). Some clones in this sample may be carry-over from other donors' samples. The DNA for the CDR3 is TGTGCCAGCAGCCTGCGTCGGTCCAGTCGCCCGAACACTGAAGCTTTCTTT. Its translation: CASSLRRSSRPNTEAFF.